This TCR beta chain stems from a study of CD8 T cells in Susac syndrome. Germline CDR1 DFQATT, CDR2 SNEGSKA (reference sequence). V was shortened by 0 bases and J by 2 bases, with 11 bases between the two germline ends. The CDR3 contains 14 residues. Random hexamers were used to reverse transcribe an amount of roughly 0.5 to 1 ug RNA. One entry per CDR3 protein, called by TCRdb with MiXCR from the immunoSEQ multiplex PCR reads. Of over 150,000 distinct CDR3 sequences listed, 90% to 95% were seen once; the top ten hold approximately 0.093%. This receptor was identified in a human donor with multiple sclerosis. The sequenced material came from CD4+ T cells from PBMCs. This sequence joins TRBV20-1 and TRBJ2-7, with a weak D call TRBD2 (6 bases). This CDR3 reads CSAREAAGPYEQYF. The DNA of the CDR3 is TGCAGTGCTAGAGAGGCAGCGGGTCCCTACGAGCAGTACTTC.